The 11 T cell receptor beta chains reported below all come from one sample, sequenced in a study of spatial heterogeneity in lung cancer. Study-wide findings and caveats: Tumors with more nonsynonymous mutations had more expanded intratumoral alpha and beta TCRs.

Their specific antigens are unknown. One entry per CDR3 protein, called by TCRdb with MiXCR from the 5' RACE reads. Of 16,000 or so distinct CDR3 sequences in the sample, 6% to 7.5% were seen once. Regarding time point: sample taken at primary tumor resection. Sequenced here: lung tumor tissue, sampled at surgery. These TCRs come from a female donor with early-stage non-small cell lung cancer.

The sample holds many counts of this clonotype. This beta chain is an unintended read in a library built for alpha chains; its size means little. This rearrangement joins TRBV28 to TRBJ1-2, with 7 bases aligning to TRBD1. In germline, CDR1 is MDHEN, CDR2 SYDVKM. The CDR3 runs 15 residues. V trimming: 6 bases; J trimming: 8 bases; junction bases outside the gene matches: 15. The DNA for the CDR3 is TGTGCCAGCAGGAAGACGGGACAGCTAACGCGGGGCTACACCTTC. Translation: CASRKTGQLTRGYTF.

This clonotype occurred a few times. The library was designed around alpha chains, so this beta chain is a stray read whose abundance carries little weight. The V call is TRBV6-5, the J call TRBJ1-6; weak D call: TRBD1 (5 bases). V shed 5 bases and J shed 6 bases, with 14 bases lying between them. CDR1 is MNHEY and CDR2 is SVGAGI in the germline V gene. This CDR3 spans 15 amino acids. CDR3 sequence reads: CASSGDRPSNSPLHF. In DNA form, the CDR3 reads TGTGCCAGCAGTGGAGACAGACCCTCTAATTCACCCCTCCACTTT.

Judged by abundance, this clonotype is medium-sized. Within a library made for alpha chains, this beta chain is off target, and its count is uninformative. This chain connects TRBV20-1 to TRBJ2-1; perhaps TRBD1 as D (5 bases). Germline CDR1 DFQATT, CDR2 SNEGSKA (reference sequence). Between the trimmed V and J ends, which lost 5 bases and 7 bases, there was a span of 15 bases. The CDR3 covers 13 residues. The CDR3, as DNA: TGCAGTGCTCCCTATCTCAGGGAAAATGAGCAGTTCTTC. The encoded protein is CSAPYLRENEQFF.

In the case of this clonotype: This beta chain is an unintended read in a library built for alpha chains; its size means little. This rearrangement joins TRBV6-6 to TRBJ2-3; no clear D gene. Trimming took off 0 bases at V and 4 bases at J, with 8 bases between the two ends. Germline V lookup: CDR1 MNHNY, CDR2 SVGAGI (reference sequence). The CDR3 is made up of 14 amino acids. The CDR3 DNA reads TGTGCCAGCAGTTACTCGGGATCCCCAGATACGCAGTATTTT. It specifies CASSYSGSPDTQYF.

This clonotype was seen only a few times. This beta chain is an unintended read in a library built for alpha chains; its size means little. The CDR3 is CAIGGPGVEETQYF. The CDR3 coding sequence is TGTGCCATCGGGGGTCCAGGGGTTGAAGAGACCCAGTACTTC. V usage is TRBV10-3 and J usage is TRBJ2-5, with a tentative D call TRBD1 (6 bases). CDR3 length equals 14 residues. CDR1 and CDR2 from the germline V gene are ENHRY and SYGVKD. Trimming pared 8 bases from V and 3 bases from J, leaving 16 bases between.

With regard to this clonotype: This beta chain appears as a stray read in a library generated for alpha chains; its size is not informative. The CDR3 coding sequence is TGTGCCAGCAGCCCCCGGACGGTGAACACTGAAGCTTTCTTT. This codes for CASSPRTVNTEAFF. This chain joins TRBV7-2 and TRBJ1-1; D is unresolved. The length of the CDR3 is 14 residues. Trimming shortened V by 5 bases and J by 0 bases, and 10 bases separated the two germline ends. Germline CDR1 and CDR2: SGHTA and FQGNSA. The full variable domain, its missing parts supplied by reference TRBV7-2 and TRBJ1-1, is GAGVSQSPSNKVTEKGKDVELRCDPISGHTALYWYRQSLGQGLEFLIYFQGNSAPDKSGLPSDRFSAERTGGSVSTLTIQRTQQEDSAVYLCASSPRTVNTEAFFGQGTRLTVV.

In its sample, this clonotype was seen many times. Being off target in a library aimed at alpha chains, this beta chain has a size of little meaning. V gene TRBV9 combines with J gene TRBJ1-5; TRBD1 might be the D (6 bases). Between the trimmed V and J ends, which lost 8 bases and 4 bases, there was a span of 16 bases. CDR3 length: 14 amino acids. The V gene's germline CDR1 is SGDLS and CDR2 YYNGEE. The CDR3 protein is CASNGGDMNQPQHF. Here the CDR3 DNA reads TGTGCCAGTAACGGGGGGGACATGAATCAGCCCCAGCATTTT. The full variable domain, rest sourced from reference TRBV9 and TRBJ1-5, is DSGVTQTPKHLITATGQRVTLRCSPRSGDLSVYWYQQSLDQGLQFLIQYYNGEERAKGNILERFSAQQFPDLHSELNLSSLELGDSALYFCASNGGDMNQPQHFGDGTRLSIL.

This clonotype was counted between two and nine times. This beta chain is an unintended read in a library built for alpha chains; its size means little. The rearrangement joins TRBV20-1 to TRBJ2-2, with D hard to call. The V gene lost 5 bases and the J gene lost 3 bases, with 4 bases spanning the gap. The germline CDR1 and CDR2 sequences are DFQATT and SNEGSKA (reference sequence). CDR3 size: 11 residues. CDR3 nucleotides: TGCAGTGCTCGGGACACCGGGGAGCTGTTTTTT. Translation gives CSARDTGELFF.

This clonotype was observed many times. This beta chain is an off-target read within a library intended for alpha chains, so its frequency means little. The gene calls are TRBV30 and TRBJ1-1; no firm D call. The V gene's germline CDR1 is GTSNPN and CDR2 SVGIG (reference sequence). The CDR3 is 13 residues long. Trimming removed 3 bases from V and 1 base from J, with 9 bases in between. The CDR3 sequence is CAWSSDKNTEAFF. The CDR3, as DNA: TGTGCCTGGAGCTCCGACAAGAACACTGAAGCTTTCTTT. Full variable domain (rest looked up from reference TRBV30 and TRBJ1-1): SQTIHQWPATLVQPVGSPLSLECTVEGTSNPNLYWYRQAAGRGLQLLFYSVGIGQISSEVPQNLSASRPQDRQFILSSKKLLLSDSGFYLCAWSSDKNTEAFFGQGTRLTVV.

There are many counts of this clonotype. This beta chain is an unintended read in a library built for alpha chains; its size means little. This chain uses TRBV20-1 with TRBJ1-6; 9 bases are shared with TRBD1. The CDR3 has 17 amino acids. Germline-derived CDR1 and CDR2 are DFQATT and SNEGSKA (reference sequence). J gave up 8 bases and V 0 bases, and 11 bases lay outside the gene matches. In nucleotides, the CDR3 is TGCAGTGCTAGAGATTCGGCGAGGACAGGGGCTGATTCACCCCTCCACTTT. It is translated as CSARDSARTGADSPLHF.

About this clonotype itself: This beta chain was picked up by a library intended for alpha chains and is off target, so its count carries little meaning. The V and J genes are TRBV5-1 and TRBJ2-1, with 7 nucleotides matching TRBD2. With V trimmed by 2 bases and J by 7 bases, 6 bases remained unmatched. CDR3 length: 14 amino acids. In germline, CDR1 is SGHRS, CDR2 YFSETQ. The CDR3 DNA reads TGCGCCAGCAGCTTAAGCGGGGAGTGGAATGAGCAGTTCTTC. This sequence encodes CASSLSGEWNEQFF.